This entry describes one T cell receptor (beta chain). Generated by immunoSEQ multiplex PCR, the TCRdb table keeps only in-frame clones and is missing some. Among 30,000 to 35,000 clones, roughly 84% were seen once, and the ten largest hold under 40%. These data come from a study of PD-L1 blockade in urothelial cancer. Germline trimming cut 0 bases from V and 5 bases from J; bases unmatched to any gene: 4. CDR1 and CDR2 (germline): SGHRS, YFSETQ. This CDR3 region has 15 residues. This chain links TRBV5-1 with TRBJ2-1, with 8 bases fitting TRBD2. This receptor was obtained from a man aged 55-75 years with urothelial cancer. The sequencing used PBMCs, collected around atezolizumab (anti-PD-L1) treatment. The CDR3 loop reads CASSLGAGVHNEQFF. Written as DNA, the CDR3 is TGCGCCAGCAGCTTGGGAGCGGGAGTTCACAATGAGCAGTTCTTC.